These 19 T cell receptor beta chains were sequenced from one sample in a study of OX40 agonist ivuxolimab in advanced cancers. Using immunoSEQ multiplex PCR, the repertoire was profiled, and TCRdb retains in-frame clones only, with some absent. The table shows around 86,000 clones, with about 89% occurring only once. Sample: CD4+ or CD8+ T cells sorted from blood, taken in a trial of the OX40 agonist ivuxolimab. The receptors stem from an adult with an advanced solid tumor such as melanoma, head and neck, liver or kidney cancer.

The V and J genes are TRBV5-4 and TRBJ1-2; D may be TRBD1 (5 bases). This CDR3 has 14 residues. V was cut by 6 bases and J by 2 bases, with 14 bases left in between. From germline, CDR1 is SGHNT and CDR2 YYREEE (reference sequence). The CDR3 sequence is CASTNRQPNYGYTF. The CDR3 DNA reads TGTGCCAGCACCAATAGACAGCCCAACTATGGCTACACCTTC.

Only a few counts were recorded for this clone. J is TRBJ2-7 and V is TRBV4-1; 8 bases are shared with TRBD1. The germline V gene encodes CDR1 MGHRA and CDR2 YSYEKL. This CDR3 has 14 residues. Trimming took 8 bases from V and 0 from J; bases not matched to a gene: 6. The CDR3 DNA follows: TGCGCCAGCGCTAGGGACAGGAGCTCCTACGAGCAGTACTTC. Translating gives CASARDRSSYEQYF.

The chain is built from TRBV27 and TRBJ1-1; no firm D call. Trimming shortened V by 7 bases and J by 0 bases, and 15 bases separated the two germline ends. The CDR3 length is 15 residues. The germline gives CDR1 MNHEY, CDR2 SMNVEV (reference sequence). CDR3 bases: TGTGCCAGCAAGGATCGGCAAGGGATGAACACTGAAGCTTTCTTT. This gives the protein CASKDRQGMNTEAFF.

This chain connects TRBV6-5 to TRBJ2-7; 9 bases are shared with TRBD1. Germline V lookup: CDR1 MNHEY, CDR2 SVGAGI. With 8 bases clipped from V and 0 bases from J, the junction kept 8 bases outside the gene matches. The CDR3 consists of 15 residues. CDR3 DNA: TGTGCCAGCTTACCCCGGACAGGGGTCTCCTACGAGCAGTACTTC. This codes for CASLPRTGVSYEQYF.

The chain recombines TRBV9 with TRBJ1-2; D may be TRBD1 (6 bases). Between the trimmed V and J ends, which lost 3 bases and 5 bases, there was a span of 17 bases. Germline V gene data show CDR1 as SGDLS and CDR2 as YYNGEE. The CDR3 runs 15 residues. This chain's CDR3 is CASSATTGTLYGYTF. As DNA, the CDR3 is TGTGCCAGCAGCGCGACTACCGGGACACTATATGGCTACACCTTC.

This clone was detected once. This rearrangement joins TRBV5-1 to TRBJ2-7; 9 bases are a match to TRBD1. Unmatched junction bases numbered 10, after V lost 4 bases and J lost 5 bases. From germline, CDR1 is SGHRS and CDR2 YFSETQ. The CDR3 is made up of 15 amino acids. Written as DNA, the CDR3 is TGCGCCAGCAGCCTAGAGACAGGGGGTGTAAACGAGCAGTACTTC. Translated, it gives CASSLETGGVNEQYF.

This sequence joins TRBV30 and TRBJ2-7, with 7 bases identical to TRBD1. The germline V gene has CDR1 GTSNPN and CDR2 SVGIG (reference sequence). Trimming took 2 bases from V and 2 from J; bases not matched to a gene: 12. The CDR3 contains 16 residues. In nucleotides, the CDR3 is TGTGCCTGGAGTTCCTTCCGACAGGGTCCTCCCTACGAGCAGTACTTC. It codes for CAWSSFRQGPPYEQYF.

This clone was found once. The V and J genes are TRBV13 and TRBJ1-3; D is unresolved. Looked up from germline, CDR1 is PRHDT and CDR2 is FYEKMQ (reference sequence). The CDR3 contains 14 residues. Trimming took 4 bases from V and 4 from J, leaving 11 bases between them. DNA of the CDR3: TGTGCCAGCAGCTCCAAGGGTTACGGAAACACCATATATTTT. This translates into CASSSKGYGNTIYF.

This CDR3 is CASSLGRARGTYEQYF. The CDR3 coding sequence is TGTGCCAGCAGCTTAGGTCGAGCGAGGGGGACCTACGAGCAGTACTTC. V gene TRBV11-2 combines with J gene TRBJ2-7, with a tentative D call TRBD1 (6 bases). V lost 1 base and J lost 2, with 15 bases in between. The CDR3 sequence is 16 residues long. Germline V gene data show CDR1 as SGHAT and CDR2 as FQNNGV.

CDR3 sequence (DNA): TGTGCCAGCAGAACTAGCGGGAGTATGGAGACCCAGTACTTC. Residues: CASRTSGSMETQYF. The chain has TRBV6-6 and TRBJ2-5, with 11 bases matching TRBD2. The CDR3 extends over 14 amino acids. Losses at the gene ends were 6 bases for V and 5 bases for J; bases not matched to a gene: 5. Germline V gives CDR1 MNHNY, CDR2 SVGAGI (reference sequence).

To note about this clone: Relative to the germline gene, one junction end is altered; a read error may explain this. Written as DNA, the CDR3 is TGTGCCAGCAGCGCTAATTATGGCTACACCTTC. As protein: CASSANYGYTF. The V and J genes are TRBV9 and TRBJ1-2; D gene ambiguous. The germline gives CDR1 SGDLS, CDR2 YYNGEE. The CDR3 is made up of 11 amino acids.

Here the CDR3 DNA reads TGTGCCAGCAGCTTGGAAGCGATCAATGAGCAGTTCTTC. Translated: CASSLEAINEQFF. V gene TRBV5-4 combines with J gene TRBJ2-1; no clear D gene. Germline CDR1 SGHNT, CDR2 YYREEE (reference sequence). The CDR3 extends over 13 amino acids. Trimming stripped 0 bases from V and 6 bases from J, with 7 bases between.

The chain recombines TRBV2 with TRBJ2-2; TRBD1 matches 8 bases. Trimming took 6 bases from V and 5 from J; bases not matched to a gene: 8. The CDR3 is 15 amino acids. CDR1 and CDR2 from the germline V gene are SNHLY and FYNNEI. The CDR3 here is CASRETGVRTGELFF. CDR3 nucleotide sequence: TGTGCCAGCAGAGAGACAGGGGTGCGGACCGGGGAGCTGTTTTTT.

This rearrangement joins TRBV2 to TRBJ1-5, with 8 bases matching TRBD1. This CDR3 is built from 15 residues. V lost 7 bases, J lost 6 bases, and 11 bases stayed unmatched. The V gene's germline CDR1 is SNHLY and CDR2 FYNNEI. CDR3 nucleotide sequence: TGTGCCAGCAATCTGGGGCAGGGGGCGGGTCAGCCCCAGCATTTT. As protein: CASNLGQGAGQPQHF.

The chain carries TRBV6-5 and TRBJ1-5, with 8 bases matching TRBD1. V trimming: 0 bases; J trimming: 4 bases; junction bases outside the gene matches: 2. The CDR3 spans 15 residues. Germline V gene data show CDR1 as MNHEY and CDR2 as SVGAGI. This CDR3 reads CASSYSRQGNQPQHF. DNA of the CDR3: TGTGCCAGCAGTTACTCGCGACAGGGGAATCAGCCCCAGCATTTT.

This clone was seen only once. CDR3 in DNA: TGTGCCAGCAGTCGGACGGGGGCGCCTGAAGCTTTCTTT. Translated: CASSRTGAPEAFF. The chain carries TRBV7-9 and TRBJ1-1; tentatively, D is TRBD1 (6 bases). The CDR3 length is 13 residues. Germline CDR1 is SEHNR and CDR2 is FQNEAQ (reference sequence). Trimming removed 6 bases at V and 6 bases at J, with 14 bases between.

The chain links TRBV7-8 to TRBJ1-5; possibly TRBD1 for D (6 bases). With 4 bases removed from V and 6 bases from J, the gap between germline ends came to 25 bases. CDR1 is SGHVS, CDR2 FQNEAQ, per germline. The CDR3 is made up of 18 amino acids. For the CDR3, the DNA is TGTGCCAGCAGCTCAACCGGCCAACAGGGAGGTGGGGTTCAGCCCCAGCATTTT. This sequence encodes CASSSTGQQGGGVQPQHF.

The chain's CDR3 is CATSRDLAGGPGTDTQYF. CDR3 sequence (DNA): TGTGCCACCAGCAGAGATCTAGCGGGAGGGCCCGGCACAGATACGCAGTATTTT. The V call is TRBV15, the J call TRBJ2-3; 12 bases agree with TRBD2. CDR3 length: 18 amino acids. The V segment lost 0 bases and the J segment 1 base; nucleotides outside the gene matches: 5. The germline CDR1 and CDR2 sequences are LNHNV and YYDKDF (reference sequence).

This chain uses TRBV11-1 with TRBJ2-1; the D gene is possibly TRBD2 (6 bases). The CDR3 has 15 amino acids. Germline V CDR1 and CDR2: SGHAT, FQDESV (reference sequence). The V end was cut by 0 bases, the J end by 5 bases, with 11 bases between. The CDR3 region has the DNA TGTGCCAGCAGCTTAGCCAGGACTACTAACAATGAGCAGTTCTTC. This codes for CASSLARTTNNEQFF. Complete variable domain (other parts from reference TRBV11-1 and TRBJ2-1): EAEVAQSPRYKITEKSQAVAFWCDPISGHATLYWYRQILGQGPELLVQFQDESVVDDSQLPKDRFSAERLKGVDSTLKIQPAELGDSAMYLCASSLARTTNNEQFFGPGTRLTVL.